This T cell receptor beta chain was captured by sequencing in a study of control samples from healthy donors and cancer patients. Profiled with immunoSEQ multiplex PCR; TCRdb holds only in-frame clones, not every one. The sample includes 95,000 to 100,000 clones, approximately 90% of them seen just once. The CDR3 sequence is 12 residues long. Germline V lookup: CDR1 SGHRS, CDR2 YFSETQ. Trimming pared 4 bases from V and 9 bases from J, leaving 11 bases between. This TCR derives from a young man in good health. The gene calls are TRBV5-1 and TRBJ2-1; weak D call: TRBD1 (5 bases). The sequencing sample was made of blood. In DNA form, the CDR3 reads TGCGCCAGCAGCAAGCAGGGCATTGAGCAGTTCTTC. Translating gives CASSKQGIEQFF.